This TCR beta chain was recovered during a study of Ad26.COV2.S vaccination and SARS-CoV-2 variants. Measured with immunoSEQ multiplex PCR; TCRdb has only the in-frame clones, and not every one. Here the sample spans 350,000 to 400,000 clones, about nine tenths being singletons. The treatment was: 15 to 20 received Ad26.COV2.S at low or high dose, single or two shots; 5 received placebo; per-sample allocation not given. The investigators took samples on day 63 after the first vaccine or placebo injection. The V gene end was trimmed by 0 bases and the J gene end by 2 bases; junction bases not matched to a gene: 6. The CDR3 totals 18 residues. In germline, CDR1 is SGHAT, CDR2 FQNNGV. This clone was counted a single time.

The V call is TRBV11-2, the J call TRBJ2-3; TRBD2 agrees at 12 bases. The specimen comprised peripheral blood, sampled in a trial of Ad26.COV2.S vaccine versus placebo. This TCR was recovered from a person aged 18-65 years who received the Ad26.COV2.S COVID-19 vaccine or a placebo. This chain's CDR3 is CASSLDVLAGGTTDTQYF. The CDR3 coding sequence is TGTGCCAGCAGCTTAGATGTACTAGCGGGGGGAACCACAGATACGCAGTATTTT.